The following is a T cell receptor beta chain sequence with its context. Its binding antigen is unknown. Within one base of it there is no much larger clone, and no base qualities were kept. Library generation was performed with the immunoSEQ multiplex PCR assay. TCRdb stores this immuneACCESS table with in-frame sequences only. Part of the clones is absent; in the studies checked, under half of the shortfall reflects unresolved V genes, and no reason is known for the rest. The sample table contains 100,000 to 150,000 clones; only one count was recorded for about 88% of them. Roughly 3.2% of the sample comes from the top ten. This entry comes from a study of control samples from healthy donors and cancer patients (dated by TCRdb to 2018 to 2021). The germline V gene encodes CDR1 LNHDA and CDR2 SQIVND (reference sequence). The CDR3 holds 15 amino acids from the cysteine to the phenylalanine. Of all the DNA, just the CDR3 is kept, 45 bases in frame from base 1. Here V drops 7 bases and J drops 6 bases, and the junction holds 5 bases not matched to any gene.

This TCR was sampled from a man aged 50-60 years in good health. The V and J segments used are TRBV19 and TRBJ2-2; the junction holds 13 bases that match TRBD2. The sample taken for sequencing was blood. CDR3 region: CASTPGLAGPGELFF. The DNA sequence is as follows: TGTGCCAGTACTCCGGGACTAGCGGGGCCCGGGGAGCTGTTTTTT.